The clone carrying this T cell receptor (beta chain) was seen ten or more times. Its antigen remains unidentified. These data belong to a study of breast tumors, draining lymph nodes, adjacent tissues. Notes on the study in general: Compared with lymph nodes, tumors were less diverse; compared with nontumor tissue, more. Most tumor T cells seemingly derive from lymph node, then expand in tumor. Luminal-like breast cancer showed significantly higher tumor–nontumor repertoire similarity than basal-like. Data only fit, rather than demonstrated, lymph node origin of most tumor T cells.

Axillary draining lymph nodes of breast cancer patients supplied the node samples. The germline V and J ends were trimmed by 4 bases and 9 bases, with 10 bases remaining between them. The CDR3 is 12 amino acids. From germline, CDR1 is ENHRY and CDR2 SYGVKD. TCRdb ran MiXCR on the multiplex PCR reads and lists one entry per CDR3 protein. The table has 130,000 or so distinct CDR3 sequences, 21% seen once. The origin of this receptor is a female donor with breast cancer. Some clones in this sample may be carry-over from other donors' samples. The genes are TRBV10-3 and TRBJ2-1; D gene uncertain. Material: axillary lymph node tissue. The CDR3, as DNA: TGTGCCATCAGTGGGGCCCAAGGTGAGCAGTTCTTC. Residues: CAISGAQGEQFF.